This T cell receptor beta chain was sequenced during a study of blood T cell repertoires in COVID-19 (dated by TCRdb to the early 2020s). Background for the entire study: Collaborator samples came from the United States, Italy and Spain and covered acute and convalescent phases of COVID-19. The repertoires were made available in a free public database intended to serve as a resource for research on the immune response to SARS-CoV-2. The dataset comprised deeply sampled blood TCRbeta repertoires from subjects exposed to, actively infected with, or recovered from COVID-19. The material from the prospective study consisted of cDNA or gDNA derived from T cells, B-cell-depleted T cells, or PBMCs. The samples were drawn from the first 160 participants of the ongoing ImmuneRACE study and from 1,254 subjects provided by 6 global collaborators. HLA class I and class II types, where available, came from metadata supplied by the sample provider rather than from assay-based typing. Sample metadata almost always included a de-identified subject ID, COVID-19 status, age in years and sex. Summary of the overall study and its limitations: How much clinical and demographic metadata was included differed by source and by participant, and the metadata was provided uncurated.

Whole blood was collected in K2EDTA tubes by collaborating institutions according to the institutions' own protocols. For TCRbeta analysis, collaborator samples were shipped as frozen whole blood, as isolated PBMCs, or as DNA extracted from either sample type. TCRbeta CDR3 regions were amplified from genomic DNA by means of the immunoSEQ Assay, a bias-controlled multiplex PCR. The study's own analysis went as follows. The number of nucleated cells in each sample was estimated by amplification of reference gene primers within the assay. To quantify the absolute abundance of each unique TCRbeta CDR3 rearrangement, sequence reads were collapsed and filtered. For each sample, productive Simpson clonality was calculated by taking the square root of Simpson's diversity index across productive rearrangements. TCRdb holds this immuneACCESS table with in-frame rearrangements only. Some clones are missing; in checked studies, unresolved V genes explain under half, and the rest has no known cause. V, J and clone size are those of that table, while D and trimming were read from the DNA. The sample table records about 98,000 clones; about 81% of these occur just once. The top ten constitute around 22% of the sample.

V is pared back by 3 bases and J by 5 bases, with 15 bases lying between the germline termini. According to the germline V gene, CDR1 reads SGHTA and CDR2 reads FQGNSA. The CDR3 covers 15 residues, taking in both the cysteine and the phenylalanine. Solely the CDR3 DNA is kept, with 45 bases framed from the first base. This clone has only one observation. There is no known antigen for this receptor. Base qualities are not provided; no much larger clone lies one nucleotide away. Sequencing was carried out using peripheral blood. This receptor was identified in a man aged 65 to 85 with acute or convalescent COVID-19. The rearrangement combines TRBV7-2 with TRBJ2-3; 6 matching bases give a weak D call of TRBD2. The CDR3 amino acid sequence is: CASSFWVSGGDTQYF. The bases are TGTGCCAGCAGCTTCTGGGTTAGCGGCGGAGATACGCAGTATTTT.